This TCR beta chain comes out of a study of blood T cells in healthy people across ages. Overall study context: About one barcoded beta molecule per two T cells was captured by template switching.

In terms of origin and age, donors were healthy Caucasian individuals from Russia aged about 6 to 90. Notes on the study in general: Investigators viewed diversity estimates from one million T cells as underestimates, the study reported. Unsorted PBMCs prevented conclusive naive versus antigen-experienced comparison.

With 3 bases removed from V and 11 bases from J, the gap between germline ends came to 17 bases. CDR3 size: 14 residues. Primers used in a second PCR of roughly 7 to 12 cycles were a sample-barcoded 5' primer and a J-beta primer mix. TCRdb recomputed calls from the 5' RACE reads with MiXCR, one row per CDR3 protein. The sample gives around 1,900,000 distinct CDR3 sequences, roughly two fifths of which show up once; under 30% is in the top ten. As concerns this clonotype: Its matching antigen is unknown.

This chain links TRBV12-3 or TRBV12-4 with TRBJ1-5; no clear D. The origin of this receptor is a human donor in good health. Sequencing was done on a sample of blood. The CDR3 nucleotides are TGTGCCAGCAGTTTCGGTCTGAACCGAGAGACCCAGCATTTT. Its protein is CASSFGLNRETQHF.